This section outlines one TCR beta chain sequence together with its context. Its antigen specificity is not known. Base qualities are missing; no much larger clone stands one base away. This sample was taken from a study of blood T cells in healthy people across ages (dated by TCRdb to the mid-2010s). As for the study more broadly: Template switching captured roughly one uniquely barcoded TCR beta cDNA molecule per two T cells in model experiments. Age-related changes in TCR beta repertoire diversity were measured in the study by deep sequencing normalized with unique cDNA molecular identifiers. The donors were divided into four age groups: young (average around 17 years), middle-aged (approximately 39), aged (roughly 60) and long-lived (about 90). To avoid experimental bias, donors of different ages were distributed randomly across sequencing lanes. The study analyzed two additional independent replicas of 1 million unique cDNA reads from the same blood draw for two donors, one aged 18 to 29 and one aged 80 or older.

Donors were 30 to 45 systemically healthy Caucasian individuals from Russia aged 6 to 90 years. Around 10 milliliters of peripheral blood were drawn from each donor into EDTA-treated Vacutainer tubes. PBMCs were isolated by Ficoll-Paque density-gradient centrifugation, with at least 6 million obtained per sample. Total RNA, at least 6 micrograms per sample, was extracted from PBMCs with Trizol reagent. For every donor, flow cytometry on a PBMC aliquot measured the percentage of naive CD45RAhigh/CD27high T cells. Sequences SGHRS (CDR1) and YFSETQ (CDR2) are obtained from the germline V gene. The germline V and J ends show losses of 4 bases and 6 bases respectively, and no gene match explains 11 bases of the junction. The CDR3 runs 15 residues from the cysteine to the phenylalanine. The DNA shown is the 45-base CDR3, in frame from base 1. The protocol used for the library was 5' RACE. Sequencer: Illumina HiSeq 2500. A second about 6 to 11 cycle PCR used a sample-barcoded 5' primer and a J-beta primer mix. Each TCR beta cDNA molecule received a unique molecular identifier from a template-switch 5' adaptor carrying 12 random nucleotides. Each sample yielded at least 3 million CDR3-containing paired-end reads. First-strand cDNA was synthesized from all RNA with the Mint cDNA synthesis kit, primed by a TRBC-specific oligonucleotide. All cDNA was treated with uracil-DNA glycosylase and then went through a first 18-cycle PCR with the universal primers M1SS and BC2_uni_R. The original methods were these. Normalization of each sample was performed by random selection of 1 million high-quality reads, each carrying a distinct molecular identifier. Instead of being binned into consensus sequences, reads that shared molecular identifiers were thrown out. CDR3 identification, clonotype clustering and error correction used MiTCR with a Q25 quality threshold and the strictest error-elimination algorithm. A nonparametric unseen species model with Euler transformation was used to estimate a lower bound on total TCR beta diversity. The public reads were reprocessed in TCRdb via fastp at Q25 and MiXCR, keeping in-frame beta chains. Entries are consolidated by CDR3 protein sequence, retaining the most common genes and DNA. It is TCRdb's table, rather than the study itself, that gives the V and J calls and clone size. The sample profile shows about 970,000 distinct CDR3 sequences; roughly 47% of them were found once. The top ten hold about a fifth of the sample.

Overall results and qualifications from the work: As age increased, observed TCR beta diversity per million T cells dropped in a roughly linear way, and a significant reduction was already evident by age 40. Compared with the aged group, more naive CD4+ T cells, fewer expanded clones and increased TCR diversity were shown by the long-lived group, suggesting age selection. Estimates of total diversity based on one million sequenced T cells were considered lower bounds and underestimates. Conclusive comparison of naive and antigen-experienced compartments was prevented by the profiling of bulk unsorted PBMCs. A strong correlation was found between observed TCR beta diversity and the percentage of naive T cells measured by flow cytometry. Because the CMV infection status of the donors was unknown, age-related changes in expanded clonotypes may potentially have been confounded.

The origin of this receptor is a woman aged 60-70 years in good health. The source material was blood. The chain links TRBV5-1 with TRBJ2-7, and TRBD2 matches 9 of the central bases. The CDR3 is CASSPFSGRPFEQYF. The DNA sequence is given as TGCGCCAGCAGCCCCTTCAGCGGGAGGCCCTTCGAGCAGTACTTC.